This T cell receptor (beta chain) was sequenced for a study of blood T cell repertoires in COVID-19. Study in general: Specimens from acute and convalescent COVID-19 originated in the United States, Italy and Spain.

Measured with immunoSEQ multiplex PCR; TCRdb has only the in-frame clones, and not every one. Among 150,000 or so clones, approximately 92% were seen once, and the ten largest hold 3.5% to 5%. This CDR3 has 13 residues. Germline values: CDR1 MNHEY, CDR2 SVGEGT. The ends were cut back, 0 bases at V and 5 bases at J, with 7 bases in the middle. Sequenced material: peripheral blood. The chain couples TRBV6-2 or TRBV6-3 to TRBJ1-2; D is unclear. The sequence was obtained from a woman between 50 and 59 years old with acute or convalescent COVID-19. This chain's CDR3 is CASSYSERYGYTF. CDR3 nucleotides: TGTGCCAGCAGTTACTCCGAGAGGTATGGCTACACCTTC.